These 20 T cell receptor beta chains originate from one sample sequenced in a study of blood T cell repertoires in COVID-19. The assay was immunoSEQ multiplex PCR, and TCRdb's table has in-frame clones only and misses some. The sample lists around 340,000 clones, about nine tenths occurring once. The sample was PBMCs or T cells enriched from blood (not recorded which). These receptors all come from a woman aged 30 to 39 who had been exposed to COVID-19.

The chain joins TRBV5-1 to TRBJ1-2, with no clear D. In germline, CDR1 is SGHRS, CDR2 YFSETQ. Trimming removed 6 bases at V and 3 bases at J, with 15 bases between. CDR3 length: 14 residues. The chain's CDR3 is CASMPDREDYGYTF. CDR3 nucleotides: TGCGCCAGCATGCCGGACCGGGAGGACTATGGCTACACCTTC. Variable domain in full (rest from reference TRBV5-1 and TRBJ1-2): KAGVTQTPRYLIKTRGQQVTLSCSPISGHRSVSWYQQTPGQGLQFLFEYFSETQRNKGNFPGRFSGRQFSNSRSEMNVSTLELGDSALYLCASMPDREDYGYTFGSGTRLTVV.

The chain combines TRBV3-1 (or the pseudogene TRBV3-2) with TRBJ2-1; possibly TRBD1 for D (5 bases). The germline CDR1 and CDR2 sequences are LGHDT and YNNKEL (reference sequence). Trimming shortened V by 4 bases and J by 9 bases, and 16 bases separated the two germline ends. This CDR3 region has 14 residues. CDR3 nucleotides: TGTGCCAGCAGCCGCGACGCCAGGGTGGGTGAGCAGTTCTTC. It specifies CASSRDARVGEQFF.

This clone came up a few times. The gene calls are TRBV10-2 and TRBJ2-7; 9 nucleotides match TRBD2. CDR1 WSHSY and CDR2 SAAADI come from the germline V gene. The junction had 0 bases not matched to a gene; V was cut back by 4 bases and J by 2 bases. This CDR3 has 13 amino acids. DNA for the CDR3: TGCGCCAGCAGTGTAGCGGGGGCCTACGAGCAGTACTTC. Translation: CASSVAGAYEQYF.

This rearrangement joins TRBV7-2 to TRBJ2-4, with 11 bases fitting TRBD2. CDR1 is SGHTA and CDR2 is FQGNSA in the germline V gene. The CDR3 length is 17 residues. V shed 5 bases, J shed 1 base, and the junction held 7 bases outside the gene matches. In DNA, the CDR3 is TGTGCCAGCAGCCCCGACACTAGCGGGAGCGCCAAAAACATTCAGTACTTC. The encoded protein is CASSPDTSGSAKNIQYF.

This clone was detected a few times. The chain employs TRBV27 and TRBJ1-6; TRBD1 agrees at 8 bases. After removal of 5 bases from V and 14 bases from J, the junction contained 5 bases not matched to a gene. This CDR3 has 12 amino acids. From germline, CDR1 is MNHEY and CDR2 SMNVEV (reference sequence). This CDR3 reads CASSRGQGSLHF. CDR3 nucleotides: TGTGCCAGCAGTCGCGGACAGGGTTCCCTCCACTTT.

The chain carries TRBV10-3 and TRBJ1-1, with TRBD1 as a possible D gene (5 bases). The V gene's germline CDR1 is ENHRY and CDR2 SYGVKD. Deletions cut 5 bases from V and 6 bases from J, with 19 bases between. There are 15 residues in the CDR3. The CDR3 is CAISPSGGLGSEAFF. The CDR3 DNA reads TGTGCCATCAGTCCCTCGGGGGGTTTAGGGTCTGAAGCTTTCTTT.

The chain uses TRBV7-6 and TRBJ2-3; 13 bases map to TRBD2. The germline gives CDR1 SGHVS, CDR2 FNYEAQ. This CDR3 is 18 amino acids long. V gave up 5 bases and J gave up 4 bases; unmatched junction bases: 12. CDR3 in DNA: TGTGCCAGCAGCCCCGGACTAGCGGGAGTTGGGTCGGCAGATACGCAGTATTTT. Translating it yields CASSPGLAGVGSADTQYF.

The chain links TRBV5-1 to TRBJ2-1; 14 positions match TRBD2. The germline V gene has CDR1 SGHRS and CDR2 YFSETQ. V dropped 3 bases and J dropped 2; count of bases not matched to a gene: 4. This CDR3 comprises 17 residues. The CDR3, as DNA: TGCGCCAGCAGCTCCGGACTAGCGGGAGGCACCTACAATGAGCAGTTCTTC. This codes for CASSSGLAGGTYNEQFF.

The rearrangement uses TRBV15 and TRBJ2-3, with TRBD2 identical over 9 bases. V lost 5 bases and J lost 4; bases outside the gene matches: 13. The CDR3 sequence is 17 residues long. Germline V gene data show CDR1 as LNHNV and CDR2 as YYDKDF (reference sequence). The CDR3 reads CATSGIGGRALPDTQYF. CDR3 DNA sequence: TGTGCCACCAGCGGAATAGGCGGGAGGGCCCTCCCAGATACGCAGTATTTT.

The table lists this clone with a count of one. The rearrangement links TRBV28 to TRBJ1-3; D is ambiguous. Trimming shortened V by 5 bases and J by 0 bases, and 8 bases separated the two germline ends. There are 14 residues in the CDR3. Germline CDR1 MDHEN, CDR2 SYDVKM. The chain's CDR3 is CASSVRVSGNTIYF. CDR3 in DNA: TGTGCCAGCAGTGTACGGGTCTCTGGAAACACCATATATTTT. The full variable domain, with the rest looked up from reference TRBV28 and TRBJ1-3, is DVKVTQSSRYLVKRTGEKVFLECVQDMDHENMFWYRQDPGLGLRLIYFSYDVKMKEKGDIPEGYSVSREKKERFSLILESASTNQTSMYLCASSVRVSGNTIYFGEGSWLTVV.

The genes are TRBV11-3 and TRBJ2-1, with D possibly being TRBD2 (6 bases). This CDR3 comprises 15 residues. Germline V CDR1 and CDR2: SGHNT, YENEEA. V lost 2 bases to trimming and J lost 4 bases, with 12 bases between them. This CDR3 is CASSLRAGLYNEQFF. DNA of the CDR3: TGTGCCAGCAGCTTAAGGGCGGGACTTTACAATGAGCAGTTCTTC.

This chain links TRBV27 with TRBJ2-1; 11 bases line up with TRBD2. Germline loops: CDR1 MNHEY, CDR2 SMNVEV (reference sequence). Trimming cost V 3 bases and J 5 bases; bases outside gene matches: 6. There are 16 residues in the CDR3. The CDR3 DNA is TGTGCCAGCAGTTTCCAACTAGCGGGAGCCCACAATGAGCAGTTCTTC. Translating it yields CASSFQLAGAHNEQFF.

The gene calls are TRBV28 and TRBJ2-7, with D unresolved. Germline CDR1 and CDR2: MDHEN and SYDVKM. The V and J ends lost 3 bases and 4 bases respectively, with 7 bases between them. There are 12 residues in the CDR3. The CDR3 DNA follows: TGTGCCAGCAGTTTGCGGCGGTACGAGCAGTACTTC. Amino acids: CASSLRRYEQYF.

This clone has only one observation. The chain joins TRBV28 to TRBJ1-1; D not certain. CDR1 is MDHEN and CDR2 is SYDVKM in the germline V gene. V was trimmed by 10 bases and J by 0 bases, leaving 12 bases between them. CDR3 length equals 13 residues. The CDR3 spells CATNPPVNTEAFF. The CDR3, as DNA: TGTGCCACCAACCCCCCGGTGAACACTGAAGCTTTCTTT.

The chain links TRBV18 to TRBJ2-1, with no clear D. Germline V gene sequence: CDR1 KGHSH, CDR2 LQKENI. There are 16 residues in the CDR3. V lost 1 base and J 3 bases, leaving 13 bases between the germline ends. This chain's CDR3 is CASSPQFAANYNEQFF. The CDR3 DNA sequence: TGTGCCAGCTCACCACAATTTGCGGCGAACTACAATGAGCAGTTCTTC.

This clone turned up a few times. This chain uses TRBV14 with TRBJ2-7; D might be TRBD1 (5 bases). Germline V lookup: CDR1 SGHDN, CDR2 FVKESK. Trimming shortened V by 4 bases and J by 5 bases, and 27 bases separated the two germline ends. The CDR3 contains 18 residues. The CDR3 sequence is CASSPITGISPLTDEQYF. The CDR3 bases are TGTGCCAGCAGCCCTATAACAGGTATCAGCCCCTTAACAGACGAGCAGTACTTC.

The chain recombines TRBV12-5 with TRBJ1-4; perhaps TRBD1 as D (5 bases). Trimming took off 3 bases at V and 8 bases at J, with 13 bases between the two ends. Germline V CDR1 and CDR2: LGHNT, FRNRAP. This CDR3 has 14 amino acids. CDR3 loop: CASGFVRVGEKLFF. CDR3 DNA sequence: TGTGCTAGTGGTTTTGTCAGGGTGGGAGAAAAACTGTTTTTT.

This chain links TRBV6-6 with TRBJ1-5; no definite D call. Germline lookup yields CDR1 MNHNY and CDR2 SVGAGI (reference sequence). The CDR3 extends over 14 amino acids. With 8 bases removed from V and 3 bases from J, the gap between germline ends came to 14 bases. The CDR3 DNA sequence: TGTGCCAGCGTCTTGGGAGGCCCCAATCAGCCCCAGCATTTT. This gives the protein CASVLGGPNQPQHF.

CDR3 in amino acids: CASSLGGSYEQYF. DNA of the CDR3: TGTGCCAGCAGCTTGGGGGGGTCCTACGAGCAGTACTTC. The chain recombines TRBV11-2 with TRBJ2-7; 7 nucleotides agree with TRBD2. CDR1 is SGHAT and CDR2 is FQNNGV in the germline V gene. CDR3 length: 13 residues. V lost 3 bases and J lost 1; bases outside the gene matches: 0.

This chain connects TRBV5-1 to TRBJ2-7, with 9 nucleotides matching TRBD2. The CDR3 totals 19 residues. Germline V gives CDR1 SGHRS, CDR2 YFSETQ. Unmatched junction bases numbered 19, after V lost 0 bases and J lost 6 bases. The CDR3 region has the DNA TGCGCCAGCAGCTTGGCCGGGTCGGTAGCGGGAGTGGCGGGGGGCGAGCAGTACTTC. Residues: CASSLAGSVAGVAGGEQYF.